The clone carrying this TCR beta chain was recorded many times. TCRdb redid the calling of the PCR reads with MiXCR, one entry per CDR3 protein. There are 40,000 to 50,000 distinct CDR3 sequences in the sample; about a fifth occur only once, and under 1.4% lies in the top ten. This sample was included in a study of molecular identifiers for immune sequencing clone quantification. The CDR3 is 14 residues long. This sequence joins TRBV21-1 and TRBJ2-7; TRBD2 is taken as the D call from the table, unchecked against the DNA. TRBV21-1 is described as a pseudogene. Specimen: naive CD8+ T cells from blood, with Jurkat cell RNA spiked in. Subset reported: FACS-sorted CD8+CD4-CCR7+CD45RA+ naive T cells. The source is a human donor in good health. Some libraries in this study had Jurkat cell RNA spiked in. CDR3 in DNA: TGTGCCAGCAGGGTCCGGACACCGGGACTCGAGCAGTACTTC. Protein product: CASRVRTPGLEQYF.